Shown below are 19 T cell receptor beta chains from a single sample sequenced in a study of shared T cell receptors in the human thymus. Sequenced by immunoSEQ multiplex PCR; TCRdb stores in-frame clones only, minus some. The sample contains hundreds of thousands of clones, 78% of which appear only once. This sample was shared with a second study, whose subject was human thymus T cells.

Sequencing was performed on thymocytes. The receptors come from a boy younger than two with a congenital heart defect.

This clone was detected a few times. The chain carries TRBV19 and TRBJ2-1; 10 nucleotides line up with TRBD2. After removal of 4 bases from V and 2 bases from J, the junction contained 8 bases not matched to a gene. Germline assignment: CDR1 LNHDA and CDR2 SQIVND (reference sequence). The length of the CDR3 is 17 residues. CDR3 DNA sequence: TGTGCCAGTAGTACGTTTTCTAGCGGGAGTCCCTACAATGAGCAGTTCTTC. As protein: CASSTFSSGSPYNEQFF.

The V gene is TRBV30, the J gene TRBJ1-5; no clear D gene. This CDR3 has 14 amino acids. Between the trimmed V and J ends, which lost 1 base and 1 base, there was a span of 8 bases. Germline V CDR1 and CDR2: GTSNPN, SVGIG (reference sequence). The CDR3 loop reads CAWSEGESNQPQHF. CDR3 in DNA: TGTGCCTGGAGTGAAGGAGAAAGCAATCAGCCCCAGCATTTT.

The chain uses TRBV27 and TRBJ2-7; 8 bases map to TRBD1. CDR3 length: 15 amino acids. Germline lookup yields CDR1 MNHEY and CDR2 SMNVEV (reference sequence). After removal of 5 bases from V and 3 bases from J, the junction contained 9 bases not matched to a gene. In DNA form, the CDR3 reads TGTGCCAGCAGTGTCGGGACAGGTTCCGTCTACGAGCAGTACTTC. Its protein product is CASSVGTGSVYEQYF.

The chain joins TRBV18 to TRBJ2-1; a possible D gene is TRBD2 (5 bases). CDR3 length: 16 residues. V was clipped by 3 bases and J by 0 bases, with 12 bases between them. Looked up from germline, CDR1 is KGHSH and CDR2 is LQKENI. CDR3: CASSPWERSSYNEQFF. As DNA, the CDR3 is TGTGCCAGCTCACCGTGGGAGCGGAGCTCCTACAATGAGCAGTTCTTC. Using reference TRBV18 and TRBJ2-1 for the parts outside the CDR3, the full variable domain is NAGVMQNPRHLVRRRGQEARLRCSPMKGHSHVYWYRQLPEEGLKFMVYLQKENIIDESGMPKERFSAEFPKEGPSILRIQQVVRGDSAAYFCASSPWERSSYNEQFFGPGTRLTVL.

This clone showed up just once. The genes are TRBV2 and TRBJ2-1; 8 bases map to TRBD2. Germline CDR1 SNHLY, CDR2 FYNNEI. This CDR3 is 14 amino acids long. V dropped 8 bases and J dropped 8; count of bases not matched to a gene: 11. CDR3 DNA: TGTGCCAGCCCCAGAAGCGGGGGTCGGGATGAGCAGTTCTTC. As protein: CASPRSGGRDEQFF.

The V and J genes are TRBV5-1 and TRBJ1-1; TRBD1 matches 7 bases. The V and J ends lost 0 bases and 4 bases, in that order; junction bases with no gene match: 9. Germline CDR1 SGHRS, CDR2 YFSETQ. The CDR3 length is 16 residues. The DNA for the CDR3 is TGCGCCAGCAGCTTGGGCAGGGGGGATACGTGCACTGAAGCTTTCTTT. Translation: CASSLGRGDTCTEAFF.

The chain joins TRBV10-3 to TRBJ2-7, with TRBD2 matching 7 bases. V lost 5 bases and J lost 3; bases outside the gene matches: 16. The CDR3 covers 17 residues. CDR1 and CDR2 (germline): ENHRY, SYGVKD. The CDR3 DNA reads TGTGCCATCAGTCATCGCTCCGGAGGGAGGGCGCGCTACGAGCAGTACTTC. This codes for CAISHRSGGRARYEQYF.

This clone showed up just a few times. The V gene is TRBV21-1, the J gene TRBJ2-7; the D call TRBD1 from the table was never checked on the DNA. TRBV21-1 is a documented pseudogene. CDR3 length equals 15 residues. CDR3 sequence reads: CASSKARDSDYEQYF. The CDR3 coding sequence is TGTGCCAGCAGCAAAGCTCGGGACAGCGACTACGAGCAGTACTTC.

This chain connects TRBV21-1 to TRBJ1-1. TRBV21-1 is recorded as a pseudogene. CDR3 size: 13 residues. The CDR3 protein is CASSPLGDTEAFF. The CDR3 DNA sequence: TGTGCCAGCAGCCCCCTCGGTGACACTGAAGCTTTCTTT.

The chain employs TRBV11-2 and TRBJ2-5, with TRBD2 identical over 12 bases. Germline V gene sequence: CDR1 SGHAT, CDR2 FQNNGV. The CDR3 has 17 residues. J was trimmed by 5 bases and V by 2 bases; bases with no gene match: 9. Written as DNA, the CDR3 is TGTGCCAGCAGCTTAATCGGACTAGCGGGAAACGGGGAGACCCAGTACTTC. Residues: CASSLIGLAGNGETQYF.

The chain employs TRBV6-4 and TRBJ1-2; 10 bases line up with TRBD1. V was clipped by 3 bases and J by 6 bases; unmatched bases: 10. This CDR3 is built from 16 residues. Germline V CDR1 and CDR2: MRHNA, SNTAGT. CDR3 in amino acids: CASSESAGQGVNGYTF. The CDR3 DNA sequence: TGTGCCAGCAGTGAGTCAGCAGGACAGGGGGTTAATGGCTACACCTTC.

The chain combines TRBV4-2 with TRBJ1-2; D possibly corresponds to TRBD1 (6 bases). The CDR3 covers 15 residues. The V gene's germline CDR1 is LGHNA and CDR2 YNFKEQ. Trimming left V 8 bases short and J 8 bases short, with 24 bases between. The CDR3 nucleotides read TGTGCCAGCTTCAAGGGGGAGGGGGGATTGGGAGGCTACACCTTC. This codes for CASFKGEGGLGGYTF.

The V gene is TRBV4-1, the J gene TRBJ2-1; 7 bases map to TRBD2. The V and J ends lost 5 bases and 4 bases, in that order; junction bases with no gene match: 11. The length of the CDR3 is 16 residues. The germline gives CDR1 MGHRA, CDR2 YSYEKL. This chain's CDR3 is CASSFLGGSPYNEQFF. CDR3 nucleotide sequence: TGCGCCAGCAGCTTCTTGGGCGGGAGCCCGTACAATGAGCAGTTCTTC.

J is TRBJ1-1 and V is TRBV12-5; D uncertain. Trimming pared 5 bases from V and 1 base from J, leaving 14 bases between. Germline loops: CDR1 LGHNT, CDR2 FRNRAP. This CDR3 comprises 15 residues. The CDR3 is CASGPPGLGNTEAFF. The CDR3 DNA sequence: TGTGCTAGTGGTCCCCCTGGGCTCGGGAACACTGAAGCTTTCTTT.

The chain employs TRBV7-2 and TRBJ2-2, with 8 bases that match TRBD2. The CDR3 runs 16 residues. V trimming: 4 bases; J trimming: 3 bases; junction bases outside the gene matches: 7. Germline V gene lookup returns CDR1 SGHTA and CDR2 FQGNSA. The chain's CDR3 is CASSSSGTSHTGELFF. CDR3 nucleotide sequence: TGTGCCAGCAGCTCGTCCGGGACTAGTCACACCGGGGAGCTGTTTTTT. The whole variable domain, filled in from reference TRBV7-2 and TRBJ2-2, reads GAGVSQSPSNKVTEKGKDVELRCDPISGHTALYWYRQSLGQGLEFLIYFQGNSAPDKSGLPSDRFSAERTGGSVSTLTIQRTQQEDSAVYLCASSSSGTSHTGELFFGEGSRLTVL.

The V gene is TRBV4-3, the J gene TRBJ2-1, with 9 bases matching TRBD1. V lost 6 bases and J lost 0; bases outside the gene matches: 6. CDR3 length equals 16 residues. CDR1 is LGHNA and CDR2 is YSLEER in the germline V gene. The CDR3 region is CASSRGQGASYNEQFF. The CDR3 DNA reads TGCGCCAGCAGTCGGGGACAGGGTGCCTCCTACAATGAGCAGTTCTTC.

This clone was counted between two and nine times. The chain is built from TRBV15 and TRBJ2-7, with 7 bases matching TRBD2. Trimming removed 0 bases from V and 6 bases from J; junction bases left unmatched: 11. This CDR3 is 16 amino acids long. From germline, CDR1 is LNHNV and CDR2 YYDKDF (reference sequence). CDR3: CATSRERDGRPPEQYF. The CDR3 DNA is TGTGCCACCAGCAGAGAGCGGGACGGGAGGCCCCCCGAGCAGTACTTC.

As to this clone: The same CDR3 is also encoded by other DNA sequences in this sample. The V and J genes are TRBV4-3 and TRBJ2-5, with TRBD2 matching over 7 bases. V gave up 0 bases and J gave up 3 bases; unmatched junction bases: 1. CDR1 is LGHNA and CDR2 is YSLEER in the germline V gene. The CDR3 has 14 residues. CDR3 protein: CASSQEGGEETQYF. The DNA for the CDR3 is TGCGCCAGCAGCCAAGAGGGAGGGGAAGAGACCCAGTACTTC.

The rearrangement uses TRBV11-1 and TRBJ2-5; no clear D. Germline values: CDR1 SGHAT, CDR2 FQDESV (reference sequence). V dropped 3 bases and J dropped 2 bases, with 7 bases sitting between them. The CDR3 loop spans 13 amino acids. CDR3 nucleotides: TGTGCCAGCAGCTTTCGTCCGCAAGAGACCCAGTACTTC. Its translation: CASSFRPQETQYF. Together with reference TRBV11-1 and TRBJ2-5, the CDR3 gives the full variable domain: EAEVAQSPRYKITEKSQAVAFWCDPISGHATLYWYRQILGQGPELLVQFQDESVVDDSQLPKDRFSAERLKGVDSTLKIQPAELGDSAMYLCASSFRPQETQYFGPGTRLLVL.